These T cell receptor beta chains were read from a single sample in a study of blood T cell repertoires in COVID-19. Assay: immunoSEQ multiplex PCR; the TCRdb copy retains only in-frame clones and omits some. The sample carries approximately 180,000 clones, roughly 82% recorded once. Sequencing was performed on PBMCs or T cells enriched from blood (not recorded which). The receptors were sampled from a man aged 45-60 years who had recovered from COVID-19. CDR3s include the opening cysteine and the closing phenylalanine or tryptophan. D genes are given only for firm matches. Size is omitted from some rows. Given values are once, few, many or a class for expanded clones.

abundance: few; d_gene: TRBD1; v_gene: TRBV5-1; j_gene: TRBJ1-4; CDR3nt: TGCGCCAGCAGCCCCGGGACAGGGGGTGAAAAACTGTTTTTT; CDR3aa: CASSPGTGGEKLFF
abundance: NA; d_gene: NA; v_gene: TRBV3-1/TRBV3-2; j_gene: TRBJ1-2; CDR3nt: TGTGCCAGCAGCCAACGGGAAATACGTGGTGGCTACACCTTC; CDR3aa: CASSQREIRGGYTF
abundance: NA; d_gene: TRBD1; v_gene: TRBV7-2; j_gene: TRBJ2-1; CDR3nt: TGTGCCAGCAGCCCCCGCCCGGGACAGAACAATGAGCAGTTCTTC; CDR3aa: CASSPRPGQNNEQFF
abundance: NA; d_gene: TRBD1; v_gene: TRBV6-5; j_gene: TRBJ1-1; CDR3nt: TGTGCCAGCAGTTACGACAGGGGGATGAACACTGAAGCTTTCTTT; CDR3aa: CASSYDRGMNTEAFF
abundance: NA; d_gene: NA; v_gene: TRBV4-1; j_gene: TRBJ2-1; CDR3nt: TGCGCCAGCAGCCCGGTCGGAGTATACCCAAACAATGAGCAGTTCTTC; CDR3aa: CASSPVGVYPNNEQFF
abundance: NA; d_gene: NA; v_gene: TRBV18; j_gene: TRBJ1-1; CDR3nt: TGTGCCAGCTCACCACCGGCACAGGCGAACACTGAAGCTTTCTTT; CDR3aa: CASSPPAQANTEAFF
abundance: NA; d_gene: TRBD1; v_gene: TRBV6-6; j_gene: TRBJ1-2; CDR3nt: TGTGCCAGCACCGCGACAGGGGGTGTCGGCTACACCTTC; CDR3aa: CASTATGGVGYTF
abundance: NA; d_gene: NA; v_gene: TRBV30; j_gene: TRBJ1-5; CDR3nt: TGTGCCTGGAGCCGCGTGGAGAGCAATCAGCCCCAGCATTTT; CDR3aa: CAWSRVESNQPQHF
abundance: NA; d_gene: NA; v_gene: TRBV6-5; j_gene: TRBJ2-5; CDR3nt: TGTGCCAGCATAAGGGGAGAGACCCAGTACTTC; CDR3aa: CASIRGETQYF
abundance: NA; d_gene: TRBD1; v_gene: TRBV2; j_gene: TRBJ1-5; CDR3nt: TGTGCCAGCAGTCGAAGCGAGGGGGCAAGGGATCAGCCCCAGCATTTT; CDR3aa: CASSRSEGARDQPQHF
abundance: NA; d_gene: TRBD1; v_gene: TRBV27; j_gene: TRBJ1-1; CDR3nt: TGTGCCAGCAGTTCGGGACAGTCTATCTACACTGAAGCTTTCTTT; CDR3aa: CASSSGQSIYTEAFF
abundance: NA; d_gene: NA; v_gene: TRBV5-8; j_gene: TRBJ1-2; CDR3nt: TGTGCCAGCAGCCTCATATCCAGGGAGGGATTAGGTGGCTACACCTTC; CDR3aa: CASSLISREGLGGYTF
abundance: once; d_gene: NA; v_gene: TRBV18; j_gene: TRBJ1-5; CDR3nt: TGTGCCAGCTCACCGGACAGCATTTCTAATCAGCCCCAGCATTTT; CDR3aa: CASSPDSISNQPQHF
abundance: NA; d_gene: NA; v_gene: TRBV7-2; j_gene: TRBJ1-1; CDR3nt: TGTGCCAGCAGCTTCAGGGGCCTTGACGGCATGAACACTGAAGCTTTCTTT; CDR3aa: CASSFRGLDGMNTEAFF
abundance: few; d_gene: NA; v_gene: TRBV7-3; j_gene: TRBJ2-3; CDR3nt: TGTGCCAGCAGCTTAATGGGGAGAAGAGATACGCAGTATTTT; CDR3aa: CASSLMGRRDTQYF
abundance: NA; d_gene: TRBD1; v_gene: TRBV5-1; j_gene: TRBJ1-2; CDR3nt: TGCGCCAGCGGGGGACAGGGGAACTATGGCTACACCTTC; CDR3aa: CASGGQGNYGYTF
abundance: NA; d_gene: NA; v_gene: TRBV2; j_gene: TRBJ1-2; CDR3nt: TGTGCCACCGCAGGGACTCTAGACTATGGCTACACCTTC; CDR3aa: CATAGTLDYGYTF
abundance: NA; d_gene: NA; v_gene: TRBV9; j_gene: TRBJ1-3; CDR3nt: TGTGCCAGCAGCGTTTTTGGGAGCTCTGGAAACACCATATATTTT; CDR3aa: CASSVFGSSGNTIYF
abundance: NA; d_gene: NA; v_gene: TRBV3-1/TRBV3-2; j_gene: TRBJ1-3; CDR3nt: TGTGCCAGCAGCCACTATAATGGAAACACCATATATTTT; CDR3aa: CASSHYNGNTIYF
abundance: NA; d_gene: TRBD1; v_gene: TRBV20-1; j_gene: TRBJ1-2; CDR3nt: TGCAGTGCTAGTCCACAGGGGACCTATGGCTACACCTTC; CDR3aa: CSASPQGTYGYTF
abundance: NA; d_gene: TRBD1; v_gene: TRBV11-2; j_gene: TRBJ1-3; CDR3nt: TGTGCCAGCAGCTTAGGTGACAGGGTAATCACCACCTCTGGAAACACCATATATTTT; CDR3aa: CASSLGDRVITTSGNTIYF
abundance: NA; d_gene: TRBD1; v_gene: TRBV15; j_gene: TRBJ2-7; CDR3nt: TGTGCCACCAGCATGGACAGGGCGTCCTACGAGCAGTACTTC; CDR3aa: CATSMDRASYEQYF
abundance: NA; d_gene: NA; v_gene: TRBV3-1/TRBV3-2; j_gene: TRBJ1-5; CDR3nt: TGTGCCAGCAGCCAAGCAGGAATCGGTGCGAATCAGCCCCAGCATTTT; CDR3aa: CASSQAGIGANQPQHF
abundance: NA; d_gene: NA; v_gene: TRBV5-6; j_gene: TRBJ1-5; CDR3nt: TGTGCCAGCAGCGCCGGTAAGTTTCCCAATCAGCCCCAGCATTTT; CDR3aa: CASSAGKFPNQPQHF
abundance: NA; d_gene: NA; v_gene: TRBV27; j_gene: TRBJ1-6; CDR3nt: TGTGCCAGCAGGGGGGATTCTTACGGGGGTGGACTCCACTTT; CDR3aa: CASRGDSYGGGLHF
abundance: NA; d_gene: TRBD1; v_gene: TRBV30; j_gene: TRBJ2-3; CDR3nt: TGTGCCGCAGACCCGGGACAGAACACAGATACGCAGTATTTT; CDR3aa: CAADPGQNTDTQYF
abundance: NA; d_gene: TRBD1; v_gene: TRBV5-8; j_gene: TRBJ1-2; CDR3nt: TGTGCCAGCAGCTTGGCCGGGACAGCCATTTATGGCTACACCTTC; CDR3aa: CASSLAGTAIYGYTF
abundance: NA; d_gene: NA; v_gene: TRBV5-6; j_gene: TRBJ1-1; CDR3nt: TGTGCCAGCAGCTTGGCCTGGGGCAGGGGAAGGACTGAAGCTTTCTTT; CDR3aa: CASSLAWGRGRTEAFF
abundance: NA; d_gene: TRBD1; v_gene: TRBV2; j_gene: TRBJ1-2; CDR3nt: TGTGCCAGCAGTGGGGACAGGGTAGTTAACTATGGCTACACCTTC; CDR3aa: CASSGDRVVNYGYTF
abundance: NA; d_gene: TRBD1; v_gene: TRBV4-1; j_gene: TRBJ1-4; CDR3nt: TGCGCCAGCAGCCAAGGTCAGGGGGTAACTAATGAAAAACTGTTTTTT; CDR3aa: CASSQGQGVTNEKLFF
abundance: NA; d_gene: TRBD2; v_gene: TRBV5-4; j_gene: TRBJ2-7; CDR3nt: TGTGCCAGCAGCTTGGCCGTGGGGGCGGGGGGGCCCGGCGAGCAGTACTTC; CDR3aa: CASSLAVGAGGPGEQYF
abundance: NA; d_gene: NA; v_gene: TRBV5-1; j_gene: TRBJ1-2; CDR3nt: TGCGCCAGCAGCCTTATGCCCCAGGGCTCCTACACCTTC; CDR3aa: CASSLMPQGSYTF
abundance: NA; d_gene: NA; v_gene: TRBV27; j_gene: TRBJ2-5; CDR3nt: TGTGCCAGCAGCCCTCTGTCCCACACAGGGTATGAGACCCAGTACTTC; CDR3aa: CASSPLSHTGYETQYF
abundance: NA; d_gene: NA; v_gene: TRBV5-1; j_gene: TRBJ2-6; CDR3nt: TGCGCCAGCAGCCGAGAAGGGGCCGGGGCCAACGTCCTGACTTTC; CDR3aa: CASSREGAGANVLTF
abundance: NA; d_gene: TRBD1; v_gene: TRBV5-1; j_gene: TRBJ2-7; CDR3nt: TGCGCCAGCAGCACCCGACAGGGGGCGACCTACGAGCAGTACTTC; CDR3aa: CASSTRQGATYEQYF
abundance: NA; d_gene: NA; v_gene: TRBV20-1; j_gene: TRBJ2-5; CDR3nt: TGCAGTGTTAGCTACGAGACCCAGTACTTC; CDR3aa: CSVSYETQYF
abundance: NA; d_gene: NA; v_gene: TRBV5-1; j_gene: TRBJ2-2; CDR3nt: TGCGCCAGCAGCGTACGGGACTTTACCGGGGAGCTGTTTTTT; CDR3aa: CASSVRDFTGELFF
abundance: NA; d_gene: NA; v_gene: TRBV21-1; j_gene: TRBJ1-1; CDR3nt: TGTGCCAGCAGACTCATCGGGGGGGGCTGGACTGAAGCTTTCTTT; CDR3aa: CASRLIGGGWTEAFF
abundance: once; d_gene: NA; v_gene: TRBV28; j_gene: TRBJ1-5; CDR3nt: TGTGCCAGCCGATTTGGTCCGGGGGGCAATCAGCCCCAGCATTTT; CDR3aa: CASRFGPGGNQPQHF
abundance: NA; d_gene: NA; v_gene: TRBV2; j_gene: TRBJ2-1; CDR3nt: TGTGCCAGCAGTTTGGCCAGATCCTACAATGAGCAGTTCTTC; CDR3aa: CASSLARSYNEQFF
abundance: NA; d_gene: NA; v_gene: TRBV7-3; j_gene: TRBJ2-6; CDR3nt: TGTGCCAGCAGCTTCGGTGCTCGTGGGGCCAACGTCCTGACTTTC; CDR3aa: CASSFGARGANVLTF
abundance: NA; d_gene: NA; v_gene: TRBV19; j_gene: TRBJ2-7; CDR3nt: TGTGCCAGTAGGGGGAGTAGGACAGAAGACTACGAGCAGTACTTC; CDR3aa: CASRGSRTEDYEQYF
abundance: NA; d_gene: NA; v_gene: TRBV2; j_gene: TRBJ1-2; CDR3nt: TGTGCCAGCATCGTACAGGGCTTTGGTGGCTACACCTTC; CDR3aa: CASIVQGFGGYTF